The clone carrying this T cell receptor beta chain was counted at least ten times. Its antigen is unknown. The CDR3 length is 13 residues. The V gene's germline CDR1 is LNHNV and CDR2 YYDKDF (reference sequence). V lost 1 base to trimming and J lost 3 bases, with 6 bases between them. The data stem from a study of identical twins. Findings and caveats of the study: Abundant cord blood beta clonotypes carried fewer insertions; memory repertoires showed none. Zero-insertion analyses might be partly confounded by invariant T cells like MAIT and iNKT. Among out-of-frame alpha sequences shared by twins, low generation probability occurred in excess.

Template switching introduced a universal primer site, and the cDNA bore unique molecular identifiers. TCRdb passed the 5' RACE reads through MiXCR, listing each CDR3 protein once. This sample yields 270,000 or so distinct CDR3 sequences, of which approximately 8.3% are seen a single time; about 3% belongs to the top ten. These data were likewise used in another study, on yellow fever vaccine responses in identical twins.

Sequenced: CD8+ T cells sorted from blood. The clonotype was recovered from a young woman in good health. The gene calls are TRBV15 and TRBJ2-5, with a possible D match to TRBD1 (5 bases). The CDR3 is CATSRGREETQYF. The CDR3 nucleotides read TGTGCCACCAGCAGAGGCAGGGAAGAGACCCAGTACTTC.